What follows are 5 T cell receptor beta chains derived from one specimen sequenced in a study of blood T cell repertoires in COVID-19. Here immunoSEQ multiplex PCR was the method, and the copy in TCRdb shows in-frame clones only, minus some. The profile shows 270,000 or so clones, about 91% of them singletons. Specimen: PBMCs or T cells enriched from blood (not recorded which). The receptors were gathered from a man aged 35 to 55 who had been exposed to COVID-19.

J is TRBJ2-3 and V is TRBV18, with 11 bases matching TRBD2. J lost 4 bases, V lost 2 bases, and 5 bases had no gene match. This CDR3 has 16 amino acids. Germline V gives CDR1 KGHSH, CDR2 LQKENI. The CDR3: CASSPKTSGIADTQYF. In DNA, the CDR3 is TGTGCCAGCTCACCAAAGACTAGCGGGATCGCAGATACGCAGTATTTT.

In this sample, this clone turned up once. The V and J genes are TRBV11-3 and TRBJ1-2; 9 positions match TRBD1. The germline gives CDR1 SGHNT, CDR2 YENEEA. Losses at the gene ends were 4 bases for V and 5 bases for J; bases not matched to a gene: 11. CDR3 length: 16 amino acids. The DNA of the CDR3 is TGTGCCAGCAGCTCATCGACCGGGACAGGGATGTATGGCTACACCTTC. It specifies CASSSSTGTGMYGYTF.

This clone was found a few times. This chain uses TRBV28 with TRBJ1-2; 7 bases are a match to TRBD1. The CDR3 is made up of 17 amino acids. J lost 2 bases, V lost 2 bases, and 11 bases had no gene match. The germline V gene encodes CDR1 MDHEN and CDR2 SYDVKM. CDR3 DNA: TGTGCCAGCAGTTTAGGAGGGGGCGCCCTGTCCAACTATGGCTACACCTTC. Protein sequence: CASSLGGGALSNYGYTF.

This clone was detected only a few times. V gene TRBV15 combines with J gene TRBJ2-2; D is uncertain. The CDR3 covers 15 residues. Trimming stripped 1 base from V and 4 bases from J, with 10 bases between. Germline V gives CDR1 LNHNV, CDR2 YYDKDF (reference sequence). The CDR3 here is CATSRVVYLTGELFF. The CDR3 DNA sequence: TGTGCCACCAGCAGAGTGGTCTATCTCACCGGGGAGCTGTTTTTT.

The CDR3, as DNA: TGTGCCAGCAGCCCCACGGACAGGGGTTACGAGCAGTACTTC. Encoded protein: CASSPTDRGYEQYF. The chain combines TRBV9 with TRBJ2-7; 9 positions agree with TRBD1. The CDR3 is made up of 14 amino acids. Germline CDR1 reads SGDLS; CDR2 reads YYNGEE. The V and J ends lost 4 bases and 4 bases, in that order; junction bases with no gene match: 6. Combining the CDR3 with reference TRBV9 and TRBJ2-7 gives the whole variable domain DSGVTQTPKHLITATGQRVTLRCSPRSGDLSVYWYQQSLDQGLQFLIQYYNGEERAKGNILERFSAQQFPDLHSELNLSSLELGDSALYFCASSPTDRGYEQYFGPGTRLTVT.